This TCR beta chain was observed in a study of control samples from healthy donors and cancer patients. Only in-frame clones appear in the TCRdb table, and some are missing; sequencing was by immunoSEQ multiplex PCR. The sample lists approximately 100,000 clones; 90% were seen once. V lost 4 bases and J lost 3; bases outside the gene matches: 10. There are 19 residues in the CDR3. Germline loops: CDR1 SNHLY, CDR2 FYNNEI. The TCR sequence derives from a woman aged 18-30 years in good health. The chain has TRBV2 and TRBJ2-3, with 16 bases matching TRBD2. Sequencing used blood. The CDR3 spells CASSGSGTSGGAGTDTQYF. CDR3 sequence (DNA): TGTGCCAGCAGTGGCTCCGGGACTAGCGGGGGGGCGGGTACAGATACGCAGTATTTT. Variable domain in full (rest from reference TRBV2 and TRBJ2-3): EPEVTQTPSHQVTQMGQEVILRCVPISNHLYFYWYRQILGQKVEFLVSFYNNEISEKSEIFDDQFSVERPDGSNFTLKIRSTKLEDSAMYFCASSGSGTSGGAGTDTQYFGPGTRLTVL.